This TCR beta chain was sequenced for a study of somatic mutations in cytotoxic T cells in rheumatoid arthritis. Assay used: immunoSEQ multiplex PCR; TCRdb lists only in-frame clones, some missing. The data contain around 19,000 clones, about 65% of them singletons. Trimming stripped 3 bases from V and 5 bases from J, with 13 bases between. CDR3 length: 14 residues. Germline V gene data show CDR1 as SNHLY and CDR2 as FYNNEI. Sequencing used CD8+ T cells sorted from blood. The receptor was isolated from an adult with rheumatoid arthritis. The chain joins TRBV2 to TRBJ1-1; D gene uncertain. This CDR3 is CASSDRLGVTEAFF. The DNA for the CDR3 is TGTGCCAGCAGTGATAGGCTTGGGGTGACTGAAGCTTTCTTT.